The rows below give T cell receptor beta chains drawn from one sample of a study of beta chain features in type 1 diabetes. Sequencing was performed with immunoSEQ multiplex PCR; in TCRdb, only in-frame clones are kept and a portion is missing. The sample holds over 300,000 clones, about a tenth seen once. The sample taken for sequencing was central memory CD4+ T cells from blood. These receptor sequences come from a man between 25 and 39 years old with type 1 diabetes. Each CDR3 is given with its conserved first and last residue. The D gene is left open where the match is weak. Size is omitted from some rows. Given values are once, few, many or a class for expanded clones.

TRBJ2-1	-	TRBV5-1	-	TGCGCCAGCAGCTTGGTTGGCCAGGAGCAGTTCTTC	CASSLVGQEQFF
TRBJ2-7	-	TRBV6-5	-	TGTGCCAGCACCAGAGGTCAGGGGATCTACGAGCAGTACTTC	CASTRGQGIYEQYF
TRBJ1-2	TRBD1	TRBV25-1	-	TGTGCCAGCAGTCCATCCGACAGGGGCGACTATGGCTACACCTTC	CASSPSDRGDYGYTF
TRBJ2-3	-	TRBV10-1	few	TGCGCCAGCAGTGAAGCAGCGGCGCTAAGCACAGATACGCAGTATTTT	CASSEAAALSTDTQYF
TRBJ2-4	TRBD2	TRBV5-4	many	TGTGCCAGCAGCCTCTCGGGGGGTATAGCCAAAAACATTCAGTACTTC	CASSLSGGIAKNIQYF
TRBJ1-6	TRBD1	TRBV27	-	TGTGCCAGCAGTTTGGCCCCGGGACAGGGCAATTCACCCCTCCACTTT	CASSLAPGQGNSPLHF
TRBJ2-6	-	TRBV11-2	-	TGTGCCAGCAGCATCACGCGGTCTGGGGCCAACGTCCTGACTTTC	CASSITRSGANVLTF
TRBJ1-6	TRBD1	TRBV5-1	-	TGCGCCAGCAGTACAGGGGGTGATTCACCCCTCCACTTT	CASSTGGDSPLHF
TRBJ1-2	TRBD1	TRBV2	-	TGTGCCAGCAGTGGGACAGGGGACGGCTACACCTTC	CASSGTGDGYTF
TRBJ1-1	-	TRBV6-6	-	TGTGCCAGCAGTTACTCCGGGCAGGGGACTGAAGCTTTCTTT	CASSYSGQGTEAFF
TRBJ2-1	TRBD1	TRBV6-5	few	TGTGCCAGCAGTTTAAGGGGGCTTGAGCAGTTCTTC	CASSLRGLEQFF
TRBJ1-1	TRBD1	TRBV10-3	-	TGTGCCATCAGGGGACAGGGGGGAGACACTGAAGCTTTCTTT	CAIRGQGGDTEAFF
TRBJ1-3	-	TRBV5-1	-	TGCGCCAGCAGCCCAGCTCCGGGTTCTGGAAACACCATATATTTT	CASSPAPGSGNTIYF
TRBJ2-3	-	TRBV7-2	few	TGTGCCAGCAGCTTAAGACAGGTAGCAGATACGCAGTATTTT	CASSLRQVADTQYF
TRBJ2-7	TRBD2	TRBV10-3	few	TGTGCCATCTCTCTGCCCACTAGCGGGGGGGCTAGTGAGCAGTACTTC	CAISLPTSGGASEQYF
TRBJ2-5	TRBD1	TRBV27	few	TGTGCCAGCAGTCTGGACAGGAGGGAGACCCAGTACTTC	CASSLDRRETQYF
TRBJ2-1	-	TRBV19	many	TGTGCCAGTAGTATCGCTGTATCCTACAATGAGCAGTTCTTC	CASSIAVSYNEQFF
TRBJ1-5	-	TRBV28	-	TGTGCCAGCAGTTTAAACGGGGGTCCCCCATCAGCCCAGCATTTT	CASSLNGGPPSAQHF
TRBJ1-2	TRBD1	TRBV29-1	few	TGCAGCGTTGAAGACCCGGGACAGGGTTATGGCTACACCTTC	CSVEDPGQGYGYTF
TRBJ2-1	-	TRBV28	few	TGTGCCAGCAGTTCGTGGGACTTGAATGAGCAGTTCTTC	CASSSWDLNEQFF
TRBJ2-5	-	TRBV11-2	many	TGTGCCAGCAGCTTCGGTTTCCAGAGGGAGACCCAGTACTTC	CASSFGFQRETQYF
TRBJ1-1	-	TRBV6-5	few	TGTGCCAGCATTAAATCTGGGGGCATGAACACTGAAGCTTTCTTT	CASIKSGGMNTEAFF
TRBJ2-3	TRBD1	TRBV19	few	TGTGCCAGTATTGCGGGACAGGGGGCTTCAGATACGCAGTATTTT	CASIAGQGASDTQYF
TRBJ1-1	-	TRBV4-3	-	TGCGCCAGCAGCCAAGAAATAGCCGGGACGAAAGCTTTCTTT	CASSQEIAGTKAFF
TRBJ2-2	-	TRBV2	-	TGTGCCAGCAAGGTATCAGGGTCCACCGGGGAGCTGTTTTTT	CASKVSGSTGELFF
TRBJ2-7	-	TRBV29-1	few	TGCAGCGTTGGGGGGAACGGCGAGCAGTACTTC	CSVGGNGEQYF
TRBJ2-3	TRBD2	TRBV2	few	TGTGCCAGCAGAAGGACTAGCGGGGTTGATACGCAGTATTTT	CASRRTSGVDTQYF
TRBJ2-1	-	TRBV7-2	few	TGTGCCAGCAGCCCAAGTGGGGCAGTCTACAATGAGCAGTTCTTC	CASSPSGAVYNEQFF
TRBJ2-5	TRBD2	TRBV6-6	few	TGTGCCAGCAGTAAAACTAGCGCACAAGAGACCCAGTACTTC	CASSKTSAQETQYF
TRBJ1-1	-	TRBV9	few	TGTGCCAGCAGCGTAGGACAGGCAGGAACTGAAGCTTTCTTT	CASSVGQAGTEAFF
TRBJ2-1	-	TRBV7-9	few	TGTGCCAGCAGCTCCAAGAGGGAGCAGTTCTTC	CASSSKREQFF
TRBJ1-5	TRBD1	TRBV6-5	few	TGTGCCAGCAGTCTAGGGACAGGGGGCAATCAGCCCCAGCATTTT	CASSLGTGGNQPQHF